These 9 T cell receptor beta chains were all obtained from the same sample, sequenced in a study of cytomegalovirus exposure and HLA in healthy donors. In the PCR, 60 Vbeta and 13 Jbeta primers were used. TCRdb's table, derived via immunoSEQ multiplex PCR, lists solely in-frame clones and lacks some. The data hold around 150,000 clones, with 77% observed a single time. The sample comprised PBMCs. Receptors were obtained from a man aged 30-40 years in good health and CMV-seropositive.

The chain's CDR3 is CASSPPTGVREKLFF. CDR3 bases: TGTGCCAGCTCACCACCGACAGGGGTGAGGGAAAAACTGTTTTTT. This chain connects TRBV18 to TRBJ1-4, with 8 positions matching TRBD1. The CDR3 loop spans 15 amino acids. The V gene end was trimmed by 0 bases and the J gene end by 8 bases; junction bases not matched to a gene: 5. The germline V gene encodes CDR1 KGHSH and CDR2 LQKENI.

The J gene is TRBJ2-5, the V gene TRBV6-1; 9 nucleotides line up with TRBD2. CDR1 MNHNS and CDR2 SASEGT come from the germline V gene. Losses at the gene ends were 2 bases for V and 4 bases for J; bases not matched to a gene: 8. The CDR3 is made up of 16 amino acids. The CDR3 reads CASSESGGGGSETQYF. The CDR3 bases are TGTGCCAGCAGTGAATCGGGCGGGGGGGGCTCAGAGACCCAGTACTTC.

The rearrangement links TRBV7-9 to TRBJ2-7; a possible D gene is TRBD1 (5 bases). CDR1 and CDR2 from the germline V gene are SEHNR and FQNEAQ (reference sequence). The CDR3 runs 13 residues. With 5 bases removed from V and 6 bases from J, the gap between germline ends came to 14 bases. The DNA for the CDR3 is TGTGCCAGCAGCATCGCCTCAGGGATCGAGCAGTACTTC. This gives the protein CASSIASGIEQYF.

The chain combines TRBV9 with TRBJ1-5; 8 bases match TRBD1. CDR3 size: 14 residues. The J segment lost 6 bases and the V segment lost 3 bases, leaving 5 bases of the junction unmatched. Germline lookup yields CDR1 SGDLS and CDR2 YYNGEE. Written as DNA, the CDR3 is TGTGCCAGCAGCGGGGGACAGGCGGGTCAGCCCCAGCATTTT. It translates to CASSGGQAGQPQHF.

The chain couples TRBV7-7 to TRBJ2-5; 7 nucleotides line up with TRBD1. Germline CDR1 reads SSHAT; CDR2 reads FNYEAQ (reference sequence). The V and J ends lost 5 bases and 5 bases, in that order; junction bases with no gene match: 5. The CDR3 is made up of 13 amino acids. This CDR3 reads CASSLGTAETQYF. The CDR3 DNA is TGTGCCAGCAGCCTCGGGACAGCGGAGACCCAGTACTTC.

V usage is TRBV6-6 and J usage is TRBJ2-2, with TRBD1 matching over 10 bases. Germline assignment: CDR1 MNHNY and CDR2 SVGAGI (reference sequence). The CDR3 contains 14 residues. V was clipped by 7 bases and J by 4 bases; unmatched bases: 3. CDR3 sequence: CASIRQGATGELFF. The CDR3 DNA is TGTGCCAGCATCCGACAGGGGGCCACCGGGGAGCTGTTTTTT.

The V and J genes are TRBV5-4 and TRBJ2-3; 7 positions agree with TRBD2. This CDR3 comprises 15 residues. V trimming: 1 base; J trimming: 1 base; junction bases outside the gene matches: 3. CDR1 is SGHNT, CDR2 YYREEE, per germline (reference sequence). The CDR3 DNA is TGTGCCAGCAGCTTGAGGCTAGCGGGCACAGATACGCAGTATTTT. Translating gives CASSLRLAGTDTQYF. The whole variable domain, remainder taken from reference TRBV5-4 and TRBJ2-3, is ETGVTQSPTHLIKTRGQQVTLRCSSQSGHNTVSWYQQALGQGPQFIFQYYREEENGRGNFPPRFSGLQFPNYSSELNVNALELDDSALYLCASSLRLAGTDTQYFGPGTRLTVL.

V and J are TRBV12-5 and TRBJ2-7; D might be TRBD1 (7 bases). CDR1 and CDR2 (germline): LGHNT, FRNRAP. The germline V and J ends were trimmed by 7 bases and 2 bases, with 15 bases remaining between them. This CDR3 contains 14 residues. The CDR3 is CASAFGGQTYEQYF. The CDR3 DNA sequence: TGTGCTAGTGCCTTCGGGGGACAGACCTACGAGCAGTACTTC.

The chain combines TRBV15 with TRBJ1-5; perhaps TRBD1 as D (6 bases). V lost 2 bases and J lost 0, with 11 bases in between. CDR1 and CDR2 from the germline V gene are LNHNV and YYDKDF (reference sequence). The CDR3 extends over 16 amino acids. The CDR3 sequence: CATSRPWTDSNQPQHF. The CDR3, as DNA: TGTGCCACCAGCAGACCTTGGACAGATAGCAATCAGCCCCAGCATTTT.